This TCR beta chain was recorded in a study of T-cell reconstitution after alpha-beta-depleted transplantation in children. CDR3 length: 14 amino acids. Germline loops: CDR1 SGHRS, CDR2 YFSETQ. V dropped 3 bases and J dropped 3 bases, with 9 bases sitting between them. The TCRbeta library was prepared with unique molecular identifiers. TCRdb re-analysed the PCR reads in MiXCR, keeping a single row per CDR3 protein. The sample shows some 550,000 distinct CDR3 sequences, about 17% of them seen only once. The chain is built from TRBV5-1 and TRBJ1-4; D is possibly TRBD1 (5 bases). The sequences come from PBMCs from the stem cell graft donor, collected from the stem cell graft. The sequence was collected from a human donor who donated a stem cell graft to a child with acute lymphoblastic leukemia. This CDR3 reads CASSWGGANEKLFF. Here the CDR3 DNA reads TGCGCCAGCAGCTGGGGGGGAGCTAATGAAAAACTGTTTTTT.